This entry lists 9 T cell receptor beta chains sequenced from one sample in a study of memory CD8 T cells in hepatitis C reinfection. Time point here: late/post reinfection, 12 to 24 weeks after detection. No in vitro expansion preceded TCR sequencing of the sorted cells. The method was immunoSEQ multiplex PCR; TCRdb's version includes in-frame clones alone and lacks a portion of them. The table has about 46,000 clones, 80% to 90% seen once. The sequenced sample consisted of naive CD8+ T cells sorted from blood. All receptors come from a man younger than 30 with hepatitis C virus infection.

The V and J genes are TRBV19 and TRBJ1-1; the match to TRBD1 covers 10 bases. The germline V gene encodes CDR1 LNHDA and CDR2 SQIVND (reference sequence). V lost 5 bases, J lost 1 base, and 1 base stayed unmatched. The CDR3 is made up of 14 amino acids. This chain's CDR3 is CASSRQGANTEAFF. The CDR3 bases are TGTGCCAGTAGTCGACAGGGGGCGAACACTGAAGCTTTCTTT.

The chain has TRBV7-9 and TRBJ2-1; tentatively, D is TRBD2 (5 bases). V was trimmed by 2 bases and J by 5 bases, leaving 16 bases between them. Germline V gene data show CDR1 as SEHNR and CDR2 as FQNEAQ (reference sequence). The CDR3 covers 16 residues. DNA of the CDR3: TGTGCCAGCAGCTTATCCCTAGCCCCACCGAACAATGAGCAGTTCTTC. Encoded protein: CASSLSLAPPNNEQFF.

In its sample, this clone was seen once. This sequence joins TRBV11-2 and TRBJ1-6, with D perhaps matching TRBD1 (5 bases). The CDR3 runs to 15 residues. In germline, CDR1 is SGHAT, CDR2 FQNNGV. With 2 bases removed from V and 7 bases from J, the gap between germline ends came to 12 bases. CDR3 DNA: TGTGCCAGCAGCTTATGGGCAGGGAAAAATTCACCCCTCCACTTT. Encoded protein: CASSLWAGKNSPLHF.

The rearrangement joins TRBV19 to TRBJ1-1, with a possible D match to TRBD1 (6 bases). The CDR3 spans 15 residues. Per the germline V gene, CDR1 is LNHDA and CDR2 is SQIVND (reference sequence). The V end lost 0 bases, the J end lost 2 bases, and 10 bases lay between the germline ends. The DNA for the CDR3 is TGTGCCAGTAGTATAGAGGGACACACCAACACTGAAGCTTTCTTT. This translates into CASSIEGHTNTEAFF. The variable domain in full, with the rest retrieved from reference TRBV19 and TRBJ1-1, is DGGITQSPKYLFRKEGQNVTLSCEQNLNHDAMYWYRQDPGQGLRLIYYSQIVNDFQKGDIAEGYSVSREKKESFPLTVTSAQKNPTAFYLCASSIEGHTNTEAFFGQGTRLTVV.

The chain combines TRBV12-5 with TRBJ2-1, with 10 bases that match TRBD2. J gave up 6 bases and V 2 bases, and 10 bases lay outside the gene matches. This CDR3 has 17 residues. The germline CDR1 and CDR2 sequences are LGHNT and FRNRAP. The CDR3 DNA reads TGTGCTAGTGGTTTGACCCCGGGGGAGCGGGGGGGCAATGAGCAGTTCTTC. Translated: CASGLTPGERGGNEQFF.

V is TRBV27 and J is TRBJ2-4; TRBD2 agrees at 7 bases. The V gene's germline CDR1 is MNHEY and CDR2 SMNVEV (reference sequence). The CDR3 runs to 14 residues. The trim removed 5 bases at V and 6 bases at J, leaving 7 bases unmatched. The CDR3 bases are TGTGCCAGCAGTCCCCTCGGGGGGTTAAACATTCAGTACTTC. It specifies CASSPLGGLNIQYF.

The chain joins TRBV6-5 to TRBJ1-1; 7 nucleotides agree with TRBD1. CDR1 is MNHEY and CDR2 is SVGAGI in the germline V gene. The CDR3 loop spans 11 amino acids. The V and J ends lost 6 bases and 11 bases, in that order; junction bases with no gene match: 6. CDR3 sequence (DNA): TGTGCCAGCAGCAGACAGGGTCAGGCTTTCTTT. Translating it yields CASSRQGQAFF.

CDR3 protein: CASSLWGGETQYF. The DNA for the CDR3 is TGTGCCAGCAGCCTTTGGGGGGGGGAGACCCAGTACTTC. This rearrangement joins TRBV11-2 to TRBJ2-5; 7 nucleotides align to TRBD2. The CDR3 runs to 13 residues. V shed 5 bases and J 5 bases; nucleotides not matched to a gene: 5. Looked up from germline, CDR1 is SGHAT and CDR2 is FQNNGV.

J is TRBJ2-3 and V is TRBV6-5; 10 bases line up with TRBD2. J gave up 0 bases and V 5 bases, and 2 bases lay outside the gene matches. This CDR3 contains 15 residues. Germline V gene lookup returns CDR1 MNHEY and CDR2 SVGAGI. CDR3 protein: CASSGSGGSTDTQYF. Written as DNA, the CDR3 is TGTGCCAGCAGTGGTAGCGGGGGGAGCACAGATACGCAGTATTTT.